The sequence of this TCR beta chain was determined in a study of patients and donors after allogeneic stem cell transplantation. Via MiXCR, TCRdb re-called the RT-PCR reads, giving one row per CDR3 protein. The table shows roughly 940,000 distinct CDR3 sequences, with about a sixth occurring only once. The ends lost 6 bases at V and 3 bases at J; junction bases unmatched: 11. The CDR3 contains 16 residues. Germline CDR1 and CDR2: SGHTA and FQGNSA. The V and J genes are TRBV7-2 and TRBJ2-1; 7 bases map to TRBD2. Sequencing was done on a sample of blood, either unsorted or a sorted T cell fraction (not recorded which). The receptor was derived from a human donor who was either an allogeneic HSCT recipient or a stem cell or donor lymphocyte infusion donor (not recorded which). It is not recorded whose cells these are; they may come from a transplant donor. This CDR3 is CASSLRVGGFYNEQFF. For the CDR3, the DNA is TGTGCCAGCAGTCTTAGGGTCGGGGGGTTCTACAATGAGCAGTTCTTC.